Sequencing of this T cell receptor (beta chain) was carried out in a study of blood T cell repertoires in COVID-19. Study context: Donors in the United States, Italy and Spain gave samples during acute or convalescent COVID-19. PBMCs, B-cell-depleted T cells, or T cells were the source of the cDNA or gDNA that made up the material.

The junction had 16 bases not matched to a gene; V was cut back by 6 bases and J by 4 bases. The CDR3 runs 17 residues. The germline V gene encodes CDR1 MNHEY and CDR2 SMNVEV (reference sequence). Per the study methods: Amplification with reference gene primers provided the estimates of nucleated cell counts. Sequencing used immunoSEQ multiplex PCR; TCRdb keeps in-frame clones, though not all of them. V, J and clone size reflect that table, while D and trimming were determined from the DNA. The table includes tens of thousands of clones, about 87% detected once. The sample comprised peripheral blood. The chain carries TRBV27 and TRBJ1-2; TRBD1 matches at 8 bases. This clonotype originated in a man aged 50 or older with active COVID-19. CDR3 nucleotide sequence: TGTGCCAGCAGCCTCACAGGGGGAGCGACCGGAATCTATGGCTACACCTTC. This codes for CASSLTGGATGIYGYTF.